In its sample, the clone carrying this T cell receptor beta chain was seen a few times. This sample is drawn from a study of T cell repertoires in aging, cancer and after chemotherapy. Overall study: Patients with chronic lymphocytic leukemia were sampled before and after fludarabine- or bendamustine-based chemotherapy.

V lost 7 bases and J lost 8; bases outside the gene matches: 17. This CDR3 spans 17 amino acids. Germline CDR1 is MDHEN and CDR2 is SYDVKM. A mixed TRB-A/B primer pool amplified rearranged TRB by multiplex touch-down PCR. TCRdb passed the multiplex PCR reads through MiXCR, listing each CDR3 protein once. Seen here are under 6,500 distinct CDR3 sequences, about 32% observed once, and the top ten hold almost 8%. TCR beta rearrangements were amplified from peripheral blood genomic DNA. Specimen: blood. The TCR originated in a human donor with a blood cancer. The V and J genes are TRBV28 and TRBJ2-3; 11 nucleotides agree with TRBD2. Here the CDR3 DNA reads TGTGCCAGCACTCCCCAAATAGCGGGAGGGATACGGGGTACGCAGTATTTT. This translates into CASTPQIAGGIRGTQYF.